This T cell receptor beta chain is from a study of T cells in localized non-small cell lung cancer. Sequencing was performed with immunoSEQ multiplex PCR; in TCRdb, only in-frame clones are kept and a portion is missing. The profile shows about 33,000 clones, roughly nine tenths of them singletons. Germline V gives CDR1 SGHVS, CDR2 FNYEAQ. The CDR3 has 16 amino acids. The V gene end was trimmed by 0 bases and the J gene end by 5 bases; junction bases not matched to a gene: 4. The sample in question was PBMCs, obtained before any cancer treatment. The sequence came from a man aged 35-75 years with stage II lung adenocarcinoma. V gene TRBV7-6 combines with J gene TRBJ2-2; 9 bases map to TRBD1. The CDR3 nucleotides are TGTGCCAGCAGCTTAGCGGCGGGACAGGGAACCGGGGAGCTGTTTTTT. It encodes CASSLAAGQGTGELFF.